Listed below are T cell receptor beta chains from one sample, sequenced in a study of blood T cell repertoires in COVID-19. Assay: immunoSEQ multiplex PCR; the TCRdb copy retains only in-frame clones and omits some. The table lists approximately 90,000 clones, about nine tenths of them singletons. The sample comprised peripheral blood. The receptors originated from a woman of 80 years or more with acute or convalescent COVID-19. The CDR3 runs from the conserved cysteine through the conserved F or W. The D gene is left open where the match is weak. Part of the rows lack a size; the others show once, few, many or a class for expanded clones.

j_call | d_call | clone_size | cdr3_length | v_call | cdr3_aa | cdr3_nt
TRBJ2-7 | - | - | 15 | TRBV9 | CASSVEGGPPYEQYF | TGTGCCAGCAGCGTAGAAGGAGGACCTCCCTACGAGCAGTACTTC
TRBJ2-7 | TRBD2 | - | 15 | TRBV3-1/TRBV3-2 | CASSQAGGGAYEQYF | TGTGCCAGCAGCCAAGCCGGTGGGGGGGCCTACGAGCAGTACTTC
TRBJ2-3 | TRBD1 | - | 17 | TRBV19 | CASSIGRQGLSTDTQYF | TGTGCCAGTAGTATAGGGAGACAGGGGCTATCCACAGATACGCAGTATTTT
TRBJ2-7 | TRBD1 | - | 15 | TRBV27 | CASSLASKGARKAYF | TGTGCCAGCAGTTTAGCGTCCAAGGGGGCTCGGAAAGCGTACTTC
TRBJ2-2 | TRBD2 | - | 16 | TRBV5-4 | CASSLDRSGGTGELFF | TGTGCCAGCAGCTTGGATAGGAGCGGGGGCACCGGGGAGCTGTTTTTT
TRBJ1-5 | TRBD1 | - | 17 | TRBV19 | CASRDRGGIGSNQPQHF | TGTGCCAGTAGGGACAGGGGAGGGATAGGTAGCAATCAGCCCCAGCATTTT
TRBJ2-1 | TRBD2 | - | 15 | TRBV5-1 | CASSSGTSIGREQFF | TGCGCCAGCAGCTCCGGGACTAGCATAGGTCGTGAGCAGTTCTTC
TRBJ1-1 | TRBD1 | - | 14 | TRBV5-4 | CASSPWTGFTEAFF | TGTGCCAGCAGCCCCTGGACAGGGTTCACTGAAGCTTTCTTT
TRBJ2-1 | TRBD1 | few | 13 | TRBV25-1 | CASSRQGANEQFF | TGTGCCAGCAGTAGACAGGGGGCAAATGAGCAGTTCTTC
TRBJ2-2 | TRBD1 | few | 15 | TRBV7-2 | CASSFDRGRTGELFF | TGTGCCAGCAGCTTTGACAGGGGGCGGACCGGGGAGCTGTTTTTT
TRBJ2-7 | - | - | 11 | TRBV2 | CASIRGAEQYF | TGTGCCAGCATACGGGGGGCCGAGCAGTACTTC
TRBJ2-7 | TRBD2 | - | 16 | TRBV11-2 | CASSLDGTSKPYEQYF | TGTGCCAGCAGCTTAGATGGGACTAGTAAGCCCTACGAGCAGTACTTC
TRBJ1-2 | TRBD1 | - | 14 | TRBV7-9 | CASSPSDRGKGYTF | TGTGCCAGCAGCCCCTCGGACAGGGGTAAAGGCTACACCTTC
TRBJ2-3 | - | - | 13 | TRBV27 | CASSQASTDTQYF | TGTGCCAGCAGCCAAGCTAGCACAGATACGCAGTATTTT
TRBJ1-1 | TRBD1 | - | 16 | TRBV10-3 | CAISQTLGQGATEAFF | TGTGCCATCAGTCAAACCCTCGGACAGGGGGCAACTGAAGCTTTCTTT
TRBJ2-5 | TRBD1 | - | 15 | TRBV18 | CASSPRQGPGETQYF | TGTGCCAGCTCACCACGACAGGGGCCCGGGGAGACCCAGTACTTC
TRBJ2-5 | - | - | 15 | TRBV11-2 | CASSLGTGFQETQYF | TGTGCCAGCAGCTTGGGAACAGGGTTTCAGGAGACCCAGTACTTC
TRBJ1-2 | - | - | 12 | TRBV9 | CASSRQALGYTF | TGTGCCAGCAGCCGACAGGCCCTGGGCTACACCTTC
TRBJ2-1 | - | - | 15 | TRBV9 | CASSVGAGGYNEQFF | TGTGCCAGCAGCGTAGGGGCAGGGGGGTACAATGAGCAGTTCTTC
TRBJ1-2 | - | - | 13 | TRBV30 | CAWSDRAAYGYTF | TGTGCCTGGAGTGACAGGGCGGCTTATGGCTACACCTTC
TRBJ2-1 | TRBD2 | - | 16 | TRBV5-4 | CASSAPGASGGFEQFF | TGTGCCAGCAGCGCACCCGGGGCTAGCGGGGGCTTTGAGCAGTTCTTC
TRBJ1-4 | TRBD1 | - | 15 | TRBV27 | CASSNARDRDEKLFF | TGTGCCAGCAGTAATGCCCGGGACAGGGACGAAAAACTGTTTTTT
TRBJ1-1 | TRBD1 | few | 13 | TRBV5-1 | CASSWDRNTEAFF | TGCGCCAGCAGTTGGGACAGAAACACTGAAGCTTTCTTT
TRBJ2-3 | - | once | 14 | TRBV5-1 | CASSLFPSTDTQYF | TGCGCCAGCAGCTTGTTCCCGAGCACAGATACGCAGTATTTT
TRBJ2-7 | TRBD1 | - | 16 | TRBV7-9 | CASSLAHRGSSYEQYF | TGTGCCAGCAGCTTAGCCCACAGGGGGAGTTCTTACGAGCAGTACTTC
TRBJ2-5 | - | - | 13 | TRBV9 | CASSVVTGETQYF | TGTGCCAGCAGCGTAGTGACAGGAGAGACCCAGTACTTC
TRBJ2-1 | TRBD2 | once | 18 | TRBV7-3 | CASSPRTSGDPTYNEQFF | TGTGCCAGCAGCCCACGGACTAGCGGGGACCCAACCTACAATGAGCAGTTCTTC
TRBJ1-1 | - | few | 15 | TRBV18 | CASSPSQAGTTEAFF | TGTGCCAGCTCACCAAGCCAGGCGGGTACCACTGAAGCTTTCTTT
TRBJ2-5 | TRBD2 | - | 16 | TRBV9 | CASSVGSGGAGETQYF | TGTGCCAGCAGCGTAGGTAGCGGGGGGGCGGGAGAGACCCAGTACTTC
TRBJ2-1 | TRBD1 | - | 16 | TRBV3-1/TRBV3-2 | CASSQAGQGFYNEQFF | TGTGCCAGCAGCCAAGCGGGACAGGGCTTTTACAATGAGCAGTTCTTC
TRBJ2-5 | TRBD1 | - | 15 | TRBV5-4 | CASSRPGTGQETQYF | TGTGCCAGCAGCCGTCCCGGGACAGGTCAAGAGACCCAGTACTTC
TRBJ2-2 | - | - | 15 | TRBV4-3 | CASSEGHVNTGELFF | TGCGCCAGCAGCGAAGGACACGTGAACACCGGGGAGCTGTTTTTT
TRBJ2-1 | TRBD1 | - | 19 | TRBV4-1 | CASSQAQTGALLSYNEQFF | TGCGCCAGCAGTCAGGCCCAGACAGGGGCCCTTCTCTCCTACAATGAGCAGTTCTTC
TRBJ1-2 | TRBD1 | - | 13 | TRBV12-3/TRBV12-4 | CASSLGQHYGYTF | TGTGCCAGCAGTCTGGGACAGCACTATGGCTACACCTTC
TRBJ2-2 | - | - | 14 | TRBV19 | CASSISGGTGELFF | TGTGCCAGTAGTATATCCGGGGGCACCGGGGAGCTGTTTTTT
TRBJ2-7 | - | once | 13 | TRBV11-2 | CASSLDSSYEQYF | TGTGCCAGCAGCCTGGACAGCTCCTACGAGCAGTACTTC
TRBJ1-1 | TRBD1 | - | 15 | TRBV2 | CASSDGGTANTEAFF | TGTGCCAGCAGTGATGGGGGGACAGCGAACACTGAAGCTTTCTTT
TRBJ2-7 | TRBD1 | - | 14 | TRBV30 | CACRDRAVAYEQYF | TGTGCCTGCCGGGACAGAGCAGTTGCCTACGAGCAGTACTTC
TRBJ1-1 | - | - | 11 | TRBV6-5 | CASRLTAEAFF | TGTGCCAGCAGATTGACTGCTGAAGCTTTCTTT
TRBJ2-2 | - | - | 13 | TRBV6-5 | CASSTTFNGELFF | TGTGCCAGCAGTACGACATTCAACGGGGAGCTGTTTTTT
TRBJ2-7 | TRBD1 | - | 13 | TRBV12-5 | CASVIDRGYEQYF | TGTGCTAGTGTAATTGACAGGGGCTACGAGCAGTACTTC
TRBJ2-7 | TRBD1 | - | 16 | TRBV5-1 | CASSLPTGTGQNEQYF | TGCGCCAGCAGCTTGCCCACCGGGACAGGGCAAAACGAGCAGTACTTC
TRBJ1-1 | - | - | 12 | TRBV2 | CASGQPNTEAFF | TGTGCCAGTGGACAACCGAACACTGAAGCTTTCTTT
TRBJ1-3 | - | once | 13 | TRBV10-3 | CAISDQSGNTIYF | TGTGCCATCAGTGACCAGTCTGGAAACACCATATATTTT
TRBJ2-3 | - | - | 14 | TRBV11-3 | CASSLGGSTDTQYF | TGTGCCAGCAGCTTAGGCGGAAGCACAGATACGCAGTATTTT
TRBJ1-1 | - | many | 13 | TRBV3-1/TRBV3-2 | CASSQDGRTEAFF | TGTGCCAGCAGCCAAGATGGGAGGACTGAAGCTTTCTTT
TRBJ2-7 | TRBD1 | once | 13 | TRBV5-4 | CASSTGTGYEQYF | TGTGCCAGCAGCACCGGGACAGGCTACGAGCAGTACTTC
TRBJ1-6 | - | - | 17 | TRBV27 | CASSFSGANSYNSPLHF | TGTGCCAGCAGTTTTAGCGGGGCCAACTCCTATAATTCACCCCTCCACTTT
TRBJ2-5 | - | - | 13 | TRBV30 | CAWSVRREETQYF | TGTGCCTGGAGTGTACGTCGGGAAGAGACCCAGTACTTC
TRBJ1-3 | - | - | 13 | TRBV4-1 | CASSQSHAATIYF | TGCGCCAGCAGCCAAAGTCATGCGGCCACCATATATTTT
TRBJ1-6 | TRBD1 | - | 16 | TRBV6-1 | CASSETADRGYSPLHF | TGTGCCAGCAGTGAAACGGCGGACAGGGGGTATTCACCCCTCCACTTT
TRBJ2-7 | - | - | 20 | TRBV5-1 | CASSRTGPLDFWEGSYEQYF | TGCGCCAGCAGCCGCACAGGGCCCCTCGACTTTTGGGAGGGCTCCTACGAGCAGTACTTC
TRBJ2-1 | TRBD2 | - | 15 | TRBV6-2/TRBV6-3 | CASSPKGLGYNEQFF | TGTGCCAGCAGTCCCAAGGGACTAGGGTACAATGAGCAGTTCTTC
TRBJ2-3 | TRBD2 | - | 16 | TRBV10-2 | CASSLTSGGTTDTQYF | TGCGCCAGCAGTCTGACTAGCGGGGGGACTACAGATACGCAGTATTTT
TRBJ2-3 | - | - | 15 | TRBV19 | CASKVRGSSTDTQYF | TGTGCCAGTAAGGTTAGGGGCAGCAGCACAGATACGCAGTATTTT
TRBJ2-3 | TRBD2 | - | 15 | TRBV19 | CASSSTSGRADTQYF | TGTGCCAGTAGTAGCACTAGCGGGAGAGCAGATACGCAGTATTTT